This TCR beta chain was recovered during a study of blood T cell repertoires in COVID-19. The CDR3 is 16 amino acids. V gave up 5 bases and J gave up 6 bases, with 20 bases separating them. The germline gives CDR1 MNHEY, CDR2 SMNVEV (reference sequence). The table came from immunoSEQ multiplex PCR; TCRdb's copy has only in-frame clones and leaves some out. This table holds 50,000 to 75,000 clones, 70% to 90% found once. This rearrangement joins TRBV27 to TRBJ1-5; D is ambiguous. The origin of this receptor is a man aged 60 to 75 with acute or convalescent COVID-19. Sequences were obtained from peripheral blood. CDR3 bases: TGTGCCAGCAGTCCCGTCCGGGGAATCGAGGGTCAGCCCCAGCATTTT. It encodes CASSPVRGIEGQPQHF.